This TCR beta chain is drawn from a study of blood T cell repertoires in COVID-19. Study details: Material from acute and convalescent COVID-19 was sourced from the United States, Italy and Spain. T cells, B-cell-depleted T cells, or PBMCs provided the cDNA or gDNA that served as material.

Authors' processing steps: Counts of nucleated cells, estimated from reference gene primer amplification, were obtained. Sequenced by immunoSEQ multiplex PCR; TCRdb stores in-frame clones only, minus some. The V and J calls and clone size are taken from that table; D and trimming were inferred from the DNA. The sample records 95,000 to 150,000 clones, approximately 80% being singletons. The CDR3 length is 13 residues. V shed 5 bases and J shed 3 bases, with 10 bases lying between them. Looked up from germline, CDR1 is LNHNV and CDR2 is YYDKDF (reference sequence). The sample comprised peripheral blood. The TCR was taken from a woman in her 70s with acute or convalescent COVID-19. The chain recombines TRBV15 with TRBJ1-1; D perhaps matches TRBD1 (6 bases). The CDR3 DNA is TGTGCCACCAGCCGGGAGGGGGACACTGAAGCTTTCTTT. It translates to CATSREGDTEAFF. Variable domain in full (rest from reference TRBV15 and TRBJ1-1): DAMVIQNPRYQVTQFGKPVTLSCSQTLNHNVMYWYQQKSSQAPKLLFHYYDKDFNNEADTPDNFQSRRPNTSFCFLDIRSPGLGDTAMYLCATSREGDTEAFFGQGTRLTVV.